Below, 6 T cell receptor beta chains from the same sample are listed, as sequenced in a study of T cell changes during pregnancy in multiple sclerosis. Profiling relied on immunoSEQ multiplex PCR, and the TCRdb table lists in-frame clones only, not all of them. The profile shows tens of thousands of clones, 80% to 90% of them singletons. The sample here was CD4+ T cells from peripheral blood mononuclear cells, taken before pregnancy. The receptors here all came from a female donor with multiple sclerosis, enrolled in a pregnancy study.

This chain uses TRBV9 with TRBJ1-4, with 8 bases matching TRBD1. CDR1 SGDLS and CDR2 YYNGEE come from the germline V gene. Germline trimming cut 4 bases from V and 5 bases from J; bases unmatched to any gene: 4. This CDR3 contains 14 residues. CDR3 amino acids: CASSSRTGNEKLFF. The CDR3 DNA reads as TGTGCCAGCAGCTCGCGGACAGGGAATGAAAAACTGTTTTTT.

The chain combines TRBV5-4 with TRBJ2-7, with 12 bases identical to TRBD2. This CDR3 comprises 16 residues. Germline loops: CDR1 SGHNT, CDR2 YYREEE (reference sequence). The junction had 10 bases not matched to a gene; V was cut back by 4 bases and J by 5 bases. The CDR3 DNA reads TGTGCCAGCAGCGCAGGACTAGCGGGATACGGCGACGAGCAGTACTTC. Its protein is CASSAGLAGYGDEQYF.

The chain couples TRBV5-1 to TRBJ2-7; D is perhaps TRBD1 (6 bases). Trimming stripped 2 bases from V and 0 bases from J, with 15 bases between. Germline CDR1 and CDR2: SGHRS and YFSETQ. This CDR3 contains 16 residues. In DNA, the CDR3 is TGCGCCAGCAGCTTCTCGGACAGCCTCCGCTCCTACGAGCAGTACTTC. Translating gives CASSFSDSLRSYEQYF.

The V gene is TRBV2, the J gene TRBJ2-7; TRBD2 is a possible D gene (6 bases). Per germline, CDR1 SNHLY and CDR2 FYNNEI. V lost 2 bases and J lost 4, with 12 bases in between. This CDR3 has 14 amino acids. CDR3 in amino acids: CASSEQGGGYEQYF. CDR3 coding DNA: TGTGCCAGCAGTGAACAGGGAGGTGGATACGAGCAGTACTTC. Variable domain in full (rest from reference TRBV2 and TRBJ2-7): EPEVTQTPSHQVTQMGQEVILRCVPISNHLYFYWYRQILGQKVEFLVSFYNNEISEKSEIFDDQFSVERPDGSNFTLKIRSTKLEDSAMYFCASSEQGGGYEQYFGPGTRLTVT.

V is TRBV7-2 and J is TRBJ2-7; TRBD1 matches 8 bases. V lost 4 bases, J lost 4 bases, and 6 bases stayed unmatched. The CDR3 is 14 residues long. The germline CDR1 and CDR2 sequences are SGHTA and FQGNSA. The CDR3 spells CASSSDRVLYEQYF. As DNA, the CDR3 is TGTGCCAGCAGCTCGGACAGGGTTCTTTACGAGCAGTACTTC. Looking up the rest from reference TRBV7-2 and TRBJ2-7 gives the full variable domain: GAGVSQSPSNKVTEKGKDVELRCDPISGHTALYWYRQSLGQGLEFLIYFQGNSAPDKSGLPSDRFSAERTGGSVSTLTIQRTQQEDSAVYLCASSSDRVLYEQYFGPGTRLTVT.

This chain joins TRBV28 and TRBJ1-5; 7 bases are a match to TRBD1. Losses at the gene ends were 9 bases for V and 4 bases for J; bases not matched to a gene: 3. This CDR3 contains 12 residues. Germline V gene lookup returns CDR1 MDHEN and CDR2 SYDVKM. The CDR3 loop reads CASSRGNQPQHF. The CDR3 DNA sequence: TGTGCCAGTAGCAGGGGGAATCAGCCCCAGCATTTT.